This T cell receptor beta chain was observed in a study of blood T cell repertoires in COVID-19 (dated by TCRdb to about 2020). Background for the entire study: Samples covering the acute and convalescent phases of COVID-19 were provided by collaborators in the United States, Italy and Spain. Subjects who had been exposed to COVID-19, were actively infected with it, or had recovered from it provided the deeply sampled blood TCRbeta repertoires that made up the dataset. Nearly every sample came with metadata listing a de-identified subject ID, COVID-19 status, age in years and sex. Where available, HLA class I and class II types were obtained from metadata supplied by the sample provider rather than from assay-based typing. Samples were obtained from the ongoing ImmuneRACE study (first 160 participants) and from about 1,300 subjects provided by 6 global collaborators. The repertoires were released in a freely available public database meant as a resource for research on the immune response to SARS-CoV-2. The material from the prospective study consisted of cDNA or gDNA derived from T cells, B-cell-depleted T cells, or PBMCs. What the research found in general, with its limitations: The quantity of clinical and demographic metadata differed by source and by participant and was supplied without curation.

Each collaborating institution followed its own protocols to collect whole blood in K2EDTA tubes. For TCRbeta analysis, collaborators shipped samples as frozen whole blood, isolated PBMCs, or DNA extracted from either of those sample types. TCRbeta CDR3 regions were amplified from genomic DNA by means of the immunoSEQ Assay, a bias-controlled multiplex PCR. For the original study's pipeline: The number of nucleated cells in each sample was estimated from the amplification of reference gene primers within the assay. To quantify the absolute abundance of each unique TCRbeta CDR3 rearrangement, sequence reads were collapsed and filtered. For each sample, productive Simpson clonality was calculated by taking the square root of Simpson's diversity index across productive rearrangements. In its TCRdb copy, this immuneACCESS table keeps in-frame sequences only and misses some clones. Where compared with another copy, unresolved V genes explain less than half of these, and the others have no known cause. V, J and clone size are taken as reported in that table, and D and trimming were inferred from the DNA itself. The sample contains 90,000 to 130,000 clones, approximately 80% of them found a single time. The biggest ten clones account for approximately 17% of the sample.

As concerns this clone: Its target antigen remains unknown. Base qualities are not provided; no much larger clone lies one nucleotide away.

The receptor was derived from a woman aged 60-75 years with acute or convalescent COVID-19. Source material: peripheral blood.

CDR3 loop: CASSWSLAVSTDTQYF. The bases read TGTGCCAGCAGCTGGTCCCTTGCGGTGAGCACAGATACGCAGTATTTT. The chain is made from TRBV5-4 and TRBJ2-3; no D segment can be confidently identified. From cysteine to phenylalanine, the CDR3 is 16 amino acids long. Just CDR3 DNA is preserved here, 48 bases in frame from base 1. CDR1 and CDR2 were assigned from the germline V gene (reference sequence) as SGHNT and YYREEE. V and J lose 3 bases and 0 bases, and a span of 14 bases separates them.